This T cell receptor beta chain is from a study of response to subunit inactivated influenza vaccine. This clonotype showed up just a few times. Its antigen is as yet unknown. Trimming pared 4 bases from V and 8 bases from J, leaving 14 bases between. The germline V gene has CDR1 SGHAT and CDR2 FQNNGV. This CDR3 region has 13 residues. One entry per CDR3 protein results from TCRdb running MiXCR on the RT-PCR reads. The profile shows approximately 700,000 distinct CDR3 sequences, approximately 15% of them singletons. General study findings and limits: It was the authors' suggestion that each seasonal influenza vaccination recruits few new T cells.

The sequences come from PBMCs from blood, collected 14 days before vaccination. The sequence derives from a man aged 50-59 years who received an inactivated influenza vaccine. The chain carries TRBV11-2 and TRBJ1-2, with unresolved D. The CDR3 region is CASSSIPRYGYTF. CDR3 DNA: TGTGCCAGCAGCTCAATACCTCGCTACGGCTACACCTTC.